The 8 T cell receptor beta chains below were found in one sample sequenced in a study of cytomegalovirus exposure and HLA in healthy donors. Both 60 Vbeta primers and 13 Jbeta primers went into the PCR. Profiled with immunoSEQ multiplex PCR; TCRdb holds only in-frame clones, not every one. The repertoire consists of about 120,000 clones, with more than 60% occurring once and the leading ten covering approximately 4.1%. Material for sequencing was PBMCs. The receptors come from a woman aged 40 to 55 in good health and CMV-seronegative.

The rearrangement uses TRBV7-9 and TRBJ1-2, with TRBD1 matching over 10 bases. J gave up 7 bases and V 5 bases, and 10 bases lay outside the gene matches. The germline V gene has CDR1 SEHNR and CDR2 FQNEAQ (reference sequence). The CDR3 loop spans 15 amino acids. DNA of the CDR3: TGTGCCAGCAGCCCCCCTCGGACAGGGGGAGGTGGCTACACCTTC. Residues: CASSPPRTGGGGYTF.

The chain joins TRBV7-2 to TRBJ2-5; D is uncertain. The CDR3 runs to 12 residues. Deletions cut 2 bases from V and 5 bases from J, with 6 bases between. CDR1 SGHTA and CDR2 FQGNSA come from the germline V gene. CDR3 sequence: CASSLSRETQYF. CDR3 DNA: TGTGCCAGCAGCTTAAGTCGGGAGACCCAGTACTTC. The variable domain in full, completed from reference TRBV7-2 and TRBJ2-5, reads GAGVSQSPSNKVTEKGKDVELRCDPISGHTALYWYRQSLGQGLEFLIYFQGNSAPDKSGLPSDRFSAERTGGSVSTLTIQRTQQEDSAVYLCASSLSRETQYFGPGTRLLVL.

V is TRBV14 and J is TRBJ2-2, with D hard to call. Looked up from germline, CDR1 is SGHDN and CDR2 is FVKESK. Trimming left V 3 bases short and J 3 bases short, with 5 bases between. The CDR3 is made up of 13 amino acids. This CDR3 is CASSHRYTGELFF. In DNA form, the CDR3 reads TGTGCCAGCAGCCACAGATACACCGGGGAGCTGTTTTTT.

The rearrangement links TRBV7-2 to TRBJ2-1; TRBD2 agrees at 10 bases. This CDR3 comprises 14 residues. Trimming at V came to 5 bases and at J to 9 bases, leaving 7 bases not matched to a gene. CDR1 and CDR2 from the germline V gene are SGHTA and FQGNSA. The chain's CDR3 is CASSLPSGGAEQFF. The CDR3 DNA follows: TGTGCCAGCAGCCTCCCTAGCGGGGGCGCTGAGCAGTTCTTC.

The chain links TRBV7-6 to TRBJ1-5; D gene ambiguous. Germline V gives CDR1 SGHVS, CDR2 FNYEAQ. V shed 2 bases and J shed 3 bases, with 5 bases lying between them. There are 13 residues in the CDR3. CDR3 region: CASSLSFNQPQHF. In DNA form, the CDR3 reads TGTGCCAGCAGCTTATCTTTCAATCAGCCCCAGCATTTT.

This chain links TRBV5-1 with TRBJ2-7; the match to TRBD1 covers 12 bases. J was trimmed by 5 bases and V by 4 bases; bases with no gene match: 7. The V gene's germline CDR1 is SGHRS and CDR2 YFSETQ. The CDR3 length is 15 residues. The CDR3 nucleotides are TGCGCCAGCAGCGCGACCGGGACAGGGGGCAACGAGCAGTACTTC. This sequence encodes CASSATGTGGNEQYF.

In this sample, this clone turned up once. The CDR3 coding sequence is TGTGCCAGCAGCTTTTGGGGCAGTAATGAAAAACTGTTTTTT. Residues: CASSFWGSNEKLFF. The chain couples TRBV5-5 to TRBJ1-4; D is possibly TRBD1 (5 bases). The length of the CDR3 is 14 residues. CDR1 is SGHKS and CDR2 is YYEKEE in the germline V gene (reference sequence). V was clipped by 2 bases and J by 4 bases, with 9 bases between them.

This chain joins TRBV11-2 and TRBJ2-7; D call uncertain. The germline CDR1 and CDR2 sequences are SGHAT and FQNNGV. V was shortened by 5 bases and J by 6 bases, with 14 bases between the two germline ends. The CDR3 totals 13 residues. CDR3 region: CASSPHLEVEQYF. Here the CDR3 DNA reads TGTGCCAGCAGCCCGCATCTAGAGGTCGAGCAGTACTTC.